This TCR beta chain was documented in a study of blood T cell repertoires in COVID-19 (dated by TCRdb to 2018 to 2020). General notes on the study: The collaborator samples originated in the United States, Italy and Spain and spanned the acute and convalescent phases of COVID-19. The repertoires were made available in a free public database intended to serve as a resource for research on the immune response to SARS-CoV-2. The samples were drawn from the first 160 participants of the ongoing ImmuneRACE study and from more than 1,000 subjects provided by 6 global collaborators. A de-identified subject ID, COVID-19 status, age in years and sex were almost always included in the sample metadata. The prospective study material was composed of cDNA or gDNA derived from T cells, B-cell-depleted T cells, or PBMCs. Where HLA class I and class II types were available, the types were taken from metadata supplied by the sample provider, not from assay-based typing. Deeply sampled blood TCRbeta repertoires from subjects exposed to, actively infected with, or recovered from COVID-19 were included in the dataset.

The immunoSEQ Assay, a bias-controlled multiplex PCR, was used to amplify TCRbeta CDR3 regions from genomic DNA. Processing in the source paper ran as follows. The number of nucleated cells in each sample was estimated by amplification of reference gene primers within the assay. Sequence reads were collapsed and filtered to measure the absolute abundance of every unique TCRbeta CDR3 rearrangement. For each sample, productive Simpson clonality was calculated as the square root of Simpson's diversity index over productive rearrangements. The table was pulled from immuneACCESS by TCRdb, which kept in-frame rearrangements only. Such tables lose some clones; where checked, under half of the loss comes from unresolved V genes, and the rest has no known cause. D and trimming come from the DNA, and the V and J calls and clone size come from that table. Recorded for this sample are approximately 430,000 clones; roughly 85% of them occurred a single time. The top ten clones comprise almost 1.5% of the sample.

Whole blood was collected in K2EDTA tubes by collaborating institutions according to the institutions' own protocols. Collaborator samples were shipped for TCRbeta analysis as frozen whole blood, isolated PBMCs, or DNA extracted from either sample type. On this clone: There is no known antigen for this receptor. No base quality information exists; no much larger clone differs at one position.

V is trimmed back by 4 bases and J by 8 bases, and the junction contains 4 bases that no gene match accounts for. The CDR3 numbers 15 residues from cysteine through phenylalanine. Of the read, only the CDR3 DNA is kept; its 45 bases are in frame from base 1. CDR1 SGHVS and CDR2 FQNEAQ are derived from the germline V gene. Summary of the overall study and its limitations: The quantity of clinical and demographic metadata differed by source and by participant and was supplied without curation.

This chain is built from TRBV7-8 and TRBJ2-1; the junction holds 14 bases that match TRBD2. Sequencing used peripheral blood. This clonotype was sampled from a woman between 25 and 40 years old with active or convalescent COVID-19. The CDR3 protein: CASSWGLAGVYEQFF. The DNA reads TGTGCCAGCAGCTGGGGACTAGCGGGAGTCTATGAGCAGTTCTTC.